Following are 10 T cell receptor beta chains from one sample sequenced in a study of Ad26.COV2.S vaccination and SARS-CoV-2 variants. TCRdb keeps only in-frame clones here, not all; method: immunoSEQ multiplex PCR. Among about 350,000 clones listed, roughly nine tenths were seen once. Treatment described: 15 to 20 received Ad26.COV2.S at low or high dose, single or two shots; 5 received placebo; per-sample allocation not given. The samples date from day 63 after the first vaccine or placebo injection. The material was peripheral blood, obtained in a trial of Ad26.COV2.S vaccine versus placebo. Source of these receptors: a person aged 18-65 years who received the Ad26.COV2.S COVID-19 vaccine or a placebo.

The CDR3 bases are TGTGCCACGGGACAGCTTCAAGAGACCCAGTACTTC. Amino acid sequence: CATGQLQETQYF. The chain combines TRBV15 with TRBJ2-5; 7 bases line up with TRBD1. Losses at the gene ends were 9 bases for V and 2 bases for J; bases not matched to a gene: 3. The CDR3 runs 12 residues. The germline CDR1 and CDR2 sequences are LNHNV and YYDKDF (reference sequence).

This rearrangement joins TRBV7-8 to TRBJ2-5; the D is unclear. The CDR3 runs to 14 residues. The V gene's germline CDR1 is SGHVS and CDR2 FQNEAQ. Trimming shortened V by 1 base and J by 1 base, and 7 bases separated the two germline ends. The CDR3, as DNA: TGTGCCAGCAGCTTAGATGTGGGCCAAGAGACCCAGTACTTC. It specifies CASSLDVGQETQYF.

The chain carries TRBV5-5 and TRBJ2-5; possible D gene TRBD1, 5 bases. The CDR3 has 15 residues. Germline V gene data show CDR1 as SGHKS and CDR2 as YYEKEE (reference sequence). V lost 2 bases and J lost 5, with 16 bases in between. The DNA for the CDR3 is TGTGCCAGCAGCTTCCCAACAGGAATGAGGGAGACCCAGTACTTC. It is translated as CASSFPTGMRETQYF.

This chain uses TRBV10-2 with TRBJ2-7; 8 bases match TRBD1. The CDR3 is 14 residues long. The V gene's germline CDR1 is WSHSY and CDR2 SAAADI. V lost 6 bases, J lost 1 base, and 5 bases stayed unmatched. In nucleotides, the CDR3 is TGCGCCAGCAGAGGACAGGGAGCATCCTACGAGCAGTACTTC. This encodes CASRGQGASYEQYF.

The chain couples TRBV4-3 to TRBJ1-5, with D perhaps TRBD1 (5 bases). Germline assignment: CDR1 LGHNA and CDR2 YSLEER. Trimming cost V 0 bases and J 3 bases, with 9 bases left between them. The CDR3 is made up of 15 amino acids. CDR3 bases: TGCGCCAGCAGCCAAGAACAGGAGCTCAATCAGCCCCAGCATTTT. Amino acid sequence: CASSQEQELNQPQHF.

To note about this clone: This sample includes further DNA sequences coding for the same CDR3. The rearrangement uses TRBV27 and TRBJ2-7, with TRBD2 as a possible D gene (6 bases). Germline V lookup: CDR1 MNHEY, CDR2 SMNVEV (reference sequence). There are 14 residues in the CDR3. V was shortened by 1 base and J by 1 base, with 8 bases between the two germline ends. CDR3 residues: CASSLFAGSYEQYF. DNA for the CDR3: TGTGCCAGCAGTTTATTCGCGGGGTCCTACGAGCAGTACTTC.

CDR3 nucleotides: TGTGCCTGGAGTTTAGACACTAATGATGAGCAGTTCTTC. Residues: CAWSLDTNDEQFF. V usage is TRBV30 and J usage is TRBJ2-1; D remains ambiguous. Germline V gene sequence: CDR1 GTSNPN, CDR2 SVGIG (reference sequence). The CDR3 loop spans 13 amino acids. The V gene lost 2 bases and the J gene lost 8 bases, with 13 bases spanning the gap. Looking up the rest from reference TRBV30 and TRBJ2-1 gives the full variable domain: SQTIHQWPATLVQPVGSPLSLECTVEGTSNPNLYWYRQAAGRGLQLLFYSVGIGQISSEVPQNLSASRPQDRQFILSSKKLLLSDSGFYLCAWSLDTNDEQFFGPGTRLTVL.

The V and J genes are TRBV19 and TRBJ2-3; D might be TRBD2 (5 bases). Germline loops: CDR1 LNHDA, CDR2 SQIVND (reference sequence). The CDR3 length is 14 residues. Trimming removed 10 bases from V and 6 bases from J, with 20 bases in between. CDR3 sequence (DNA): TGTGCCACCACCCTTGGCGGGTGGGTTGATACGCAGTATTTT. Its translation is CATTLGGWVDTQYF.

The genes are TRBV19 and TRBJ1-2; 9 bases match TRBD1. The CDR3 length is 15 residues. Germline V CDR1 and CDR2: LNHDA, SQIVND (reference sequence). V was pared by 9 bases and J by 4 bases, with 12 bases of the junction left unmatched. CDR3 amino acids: CASRPQGAFAYGYTF. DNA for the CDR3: TGTGCCAGCCGTCCACAGGGGGCGTTCGCCTATGGCTACACCTTC.

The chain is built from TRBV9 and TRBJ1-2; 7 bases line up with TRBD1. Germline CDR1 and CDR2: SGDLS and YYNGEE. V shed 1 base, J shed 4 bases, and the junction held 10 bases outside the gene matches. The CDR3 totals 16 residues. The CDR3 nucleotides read TGTGCCAGCAGCGTAACCAGTCAGGGACAGAGCTATGGCTACACCTTC. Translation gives CASSVTSQGQSYGYTF. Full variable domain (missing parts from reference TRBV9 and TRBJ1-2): DSGVTQTPKHLITATGQRVTLRCSPRSGDLSVYWYQQSLDQGLQFLIQYYNGEERAKGNILERFSAQQFPDLHSELNLSSLELGDSALYFCASSVTSQGQSYGYTFGSGTRLTVV.